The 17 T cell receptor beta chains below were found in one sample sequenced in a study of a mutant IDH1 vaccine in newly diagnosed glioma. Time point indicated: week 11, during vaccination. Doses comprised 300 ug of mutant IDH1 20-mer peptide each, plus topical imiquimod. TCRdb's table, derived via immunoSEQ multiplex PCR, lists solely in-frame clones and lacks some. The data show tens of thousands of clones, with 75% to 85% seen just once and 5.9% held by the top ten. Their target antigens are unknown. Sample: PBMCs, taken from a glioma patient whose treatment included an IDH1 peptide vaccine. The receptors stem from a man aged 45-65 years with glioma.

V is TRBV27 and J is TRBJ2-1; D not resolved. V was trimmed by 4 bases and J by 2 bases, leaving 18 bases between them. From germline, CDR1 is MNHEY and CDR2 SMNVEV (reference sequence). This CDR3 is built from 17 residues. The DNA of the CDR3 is TGTGCCAGCAGTTCTCAGTCGGACGGAGCGACCTACAATGAGCAGTTCTTC. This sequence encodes CASSSQSDGATYNEQFF.

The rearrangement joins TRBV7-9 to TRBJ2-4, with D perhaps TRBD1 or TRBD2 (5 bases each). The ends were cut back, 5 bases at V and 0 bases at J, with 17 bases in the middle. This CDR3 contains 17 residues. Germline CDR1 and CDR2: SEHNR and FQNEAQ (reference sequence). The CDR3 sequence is CASSPSEGTLAKNIQYF. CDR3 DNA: TGTGCCAGCAGCCCTTCCGAGGGGACCCTAGCCAAAAACATTCAGTACTTC.

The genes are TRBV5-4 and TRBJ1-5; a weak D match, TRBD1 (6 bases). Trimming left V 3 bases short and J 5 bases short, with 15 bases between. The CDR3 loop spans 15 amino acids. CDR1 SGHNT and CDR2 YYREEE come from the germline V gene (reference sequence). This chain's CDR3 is CASSSGGRGDQPQHF. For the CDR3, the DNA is TGTGCCAGCAGCTCCGGTGGTAGGGGGGATCAGCCCCAGCATTTT.

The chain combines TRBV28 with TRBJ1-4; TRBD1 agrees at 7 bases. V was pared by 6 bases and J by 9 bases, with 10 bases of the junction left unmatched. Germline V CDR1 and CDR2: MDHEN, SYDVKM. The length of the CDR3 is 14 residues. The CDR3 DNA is TGTGCCAGCAGACCGACAGGGAACGCGCAAAAACTGTTTTTT. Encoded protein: CASRPTGNAQKLFF.

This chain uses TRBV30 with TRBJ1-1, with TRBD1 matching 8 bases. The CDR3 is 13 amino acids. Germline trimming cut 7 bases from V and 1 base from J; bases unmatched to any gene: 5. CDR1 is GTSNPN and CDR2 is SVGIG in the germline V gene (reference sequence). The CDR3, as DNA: TGTGCCTCCTCGACAGGGGCGAACACTGAAGCTTTCTTT. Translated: CASSTGANTEAFF. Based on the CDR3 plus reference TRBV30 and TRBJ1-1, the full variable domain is SQTIHQWPATLVQPVGSPLSLECTVEGTSNPNLYWYRQAAGRGLQLLFYSVGIGQISSEVPQNLSASRPQDRQFILSSKKLLLSDSGFYLCASSTGANTEAFFGQGTRLTVV.

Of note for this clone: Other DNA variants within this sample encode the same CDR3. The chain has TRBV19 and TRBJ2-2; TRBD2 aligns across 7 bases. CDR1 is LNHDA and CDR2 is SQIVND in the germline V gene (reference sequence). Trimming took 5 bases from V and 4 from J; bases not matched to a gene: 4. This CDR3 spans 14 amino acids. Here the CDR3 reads CASSPGLSTGELFF. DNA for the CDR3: TGTGCCAGTAGTCCGGGACTAAGCACCGGGGAGCTGTTTTTT.

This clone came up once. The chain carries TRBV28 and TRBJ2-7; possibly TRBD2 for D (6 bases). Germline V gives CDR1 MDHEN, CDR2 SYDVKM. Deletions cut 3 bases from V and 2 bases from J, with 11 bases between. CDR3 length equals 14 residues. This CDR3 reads CASSFRGETYEQYF. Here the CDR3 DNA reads TGTGCCAGCAGTTTTCGCGGGGAAACCTACGAGCAGTACTTC.

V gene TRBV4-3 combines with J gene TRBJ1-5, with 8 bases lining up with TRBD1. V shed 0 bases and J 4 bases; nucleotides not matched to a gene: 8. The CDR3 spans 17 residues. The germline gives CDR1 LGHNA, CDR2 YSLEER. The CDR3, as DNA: TGCGCCAGCAGCCAAGATGTAGGACAGGGCCATAATCAGCCCCAGCATTTT. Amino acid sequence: CASSQDVGQGHNQPQHF.

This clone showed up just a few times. DNA of the CDR3: TGTGCCAGCTCGGCTGGGTCCCTGTCCTACGAGCAGTACTTC. This sequence encodes CASSAGSLSYEQYF. The chain recombines TRBV2 with TRBJ2-7; D uncertain. Germline V gene lookup returns CDR1 SNHLY and CDR2 FYNNEI. This CDR3 comprises 14 residues. V lost 8 bases and J 1 base, leaving 15 bases between the germline ends.

DNA of the CDR3: TGTGCCAGCAGTGAACGGACAGGCATCGACGAGCAGTACTTC. This codes for CASSERTGIDEQYF. The J gene is TRBJ2-7, the V gene TRBV2; 7 nucleotides align to TRBD1. V was pared by 2 bases and J by 5 bases, with 6 bases of the junction left unmatched. The CDR3 sequence is 14 residues long. Germline CDR1 and CDR2: SNHLY and FYNNEI.

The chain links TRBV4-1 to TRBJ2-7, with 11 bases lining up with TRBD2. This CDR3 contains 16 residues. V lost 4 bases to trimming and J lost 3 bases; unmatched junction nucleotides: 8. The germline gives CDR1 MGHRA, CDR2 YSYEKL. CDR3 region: CASSLYPGTSGYEQYF. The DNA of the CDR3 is TGCGCCAGCAGCCTATATCCCGGGACTAGCGGCTACGAGCAGTACTTC.

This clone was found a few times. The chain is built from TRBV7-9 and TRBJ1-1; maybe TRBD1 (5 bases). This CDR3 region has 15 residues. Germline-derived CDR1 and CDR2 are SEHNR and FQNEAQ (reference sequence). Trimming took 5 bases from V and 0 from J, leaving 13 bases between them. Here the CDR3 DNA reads TGTGCCAGCAGCGTCCGGGACGGACTGAACACTGAAGCTTTCTTT. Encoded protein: CASSVRDGLNTEAFF. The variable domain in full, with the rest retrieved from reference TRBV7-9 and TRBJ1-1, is DTGVSQNPRHKITKRGQNVTFRCDPISEHNRLYWYRQTLGQGPEFLTYFQNEAQLEKSRLLSDRFSAERPKGSFSTLEIQRTEQGDSAMYLCASSVRDGLNTEAFFGQGTRLTVV.

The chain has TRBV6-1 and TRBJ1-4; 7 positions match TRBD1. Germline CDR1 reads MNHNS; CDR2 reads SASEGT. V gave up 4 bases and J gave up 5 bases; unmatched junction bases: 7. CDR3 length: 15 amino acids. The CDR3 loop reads CASSGRGTANEKLFF. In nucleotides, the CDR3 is TGTGCCAGCAGTGGGCGGGGGACAGCGAATGAAAAACTGTTTTTT.

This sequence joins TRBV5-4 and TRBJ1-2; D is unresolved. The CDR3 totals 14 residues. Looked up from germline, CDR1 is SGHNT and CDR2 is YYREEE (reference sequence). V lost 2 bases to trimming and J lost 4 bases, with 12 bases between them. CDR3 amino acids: CASSLDSATYGYTF. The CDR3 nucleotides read TGTGCCAGCAGCTTAGATTCAGCCACCTATGGCTACACCTTC.

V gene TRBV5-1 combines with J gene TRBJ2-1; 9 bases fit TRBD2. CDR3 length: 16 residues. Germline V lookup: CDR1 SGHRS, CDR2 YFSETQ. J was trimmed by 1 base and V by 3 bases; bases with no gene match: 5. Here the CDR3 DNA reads TGCGCCAGCAGCTATAGCGGGAGCGGGTCCTACAATGAGCAGTTCTTC. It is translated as CASSYSGSGSYNEQFF.

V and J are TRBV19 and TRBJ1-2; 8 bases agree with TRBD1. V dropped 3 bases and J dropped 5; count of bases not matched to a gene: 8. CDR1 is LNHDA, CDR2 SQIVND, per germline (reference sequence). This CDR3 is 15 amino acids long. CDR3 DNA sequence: TGTGCCAGTAGTATGACTGGGACAGGCCAATATGGCTACACCTTC. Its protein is CASSMTGTGQYGYTF. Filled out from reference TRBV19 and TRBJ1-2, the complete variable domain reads DGGITQSPKYLFRKEGQNVTLSCEQNLNHDAMYWYRQDPGQGLRLIYYSQIVNDFQKGDIAEGYSVSREKKESFPLTVTSAQKNPTAFYLCASSMTGTGQYGYTFGSGTRLTVV.

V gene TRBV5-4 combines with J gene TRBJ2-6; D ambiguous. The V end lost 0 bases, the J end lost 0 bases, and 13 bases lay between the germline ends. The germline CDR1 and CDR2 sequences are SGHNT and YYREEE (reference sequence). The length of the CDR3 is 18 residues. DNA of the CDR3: TGTGCCAGCAGCTTGGTTCCAGGTTTAAGCTCTGGGGCCAACGTCCTGACTTTC. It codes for CASSLVPGLSSGANVLTF. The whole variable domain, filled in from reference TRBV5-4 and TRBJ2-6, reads ETGVTQSPTHLIKTRGQQVTLRCSSQSGHNTVSWYQQALGQGPQFIFQYYREEENGRGNFPPRFSGLQFPNYSSELNVNALELDDSALYLCASSLVPGLSSGANVLTFGAGSRLTVL.